The rows below give T cell receptor beta chains drawn from one sample of a study of T cells in Graves' hyperthyroidism and ophthalmopathy. Each CDR3 protein is one row after TCRdb ran MiXCR on the multiplex PCR reads. The repertoire consists of 200,000 to 250,000 distinct CDR3 sequences, with approximately 25% occurring once and the leading ten covering under 40%. Sequenced sample: blood. The receptors shown here come from a woman aged 40 to 50 with Graves' ophthalmopathy. CDR3s include the opening cysteine and the closing phenylalanine or tryptophan. The size entry is marked missing in some rows and otherwise reads once, few, many or a size class.

size | J | V | CDR3
- | TRBJ2-7 | TRBV28 | CASSLPRSYEQYF
few | TRBJ2-7 | TRBV28 | CASCRPDQYEQYF
many | TRBJ2-7 | TRBV2 | CASSVLRTSGVSYEQYF
many | TRBJ2-7 | TRBV12-3/TRBV12-4 | CASSWDTSQQYF
few | TRBJ2-5 | TRBV27 | CASRALGFQETQYF
- | TRBJ2-7 | TRBV6-5 | CASSFGSASSYEQYF
- | TRBJ2-5 | TRBV20-1 | CSAREVGKETQYF
- | TRBJ2-7 | TRBV29-1 | CSVRRSPYEQYF
- | TRBJ2-5 | TRBV20-1 | CSAREGPGGQETQYF
many | TRBJ2-2 | TRBV25-1 | CASERRADTGELFF
few | TRBJ1-1 | TRBV6-1 | CASSEALAGSSEAFF
many | TRBJ2-2 | TRBV28 | CASGASMNTGELFF
many | TRBJ1-2 | TRBV6-1 | CASSAPGPRGNYGYTF
- | TRBJ1-2 | TRBV6-1 | CASSTKIRDFYGYTF
- | TRBJ1-1 | TRBV19 | CASRDMGGTEAFF
many | TRBJ2-7 | TRBV19 | CASRQNRESYEQYF
many | TRBJ1-2 | TRBV28 | CASSFRGGTWGYTF
- | TRBJ2-5 | TRBV5-1 | CASSCRDRNVGETQYF
few | TRBJ1-2 | TRBV19 | CASKNYGYTF
many | TRBJ1-5 | TRBV5-5 | CASSLFGEPQHF
many | TRBJ1-5 | TRBV2 | CASSDLNTALSNQPQHF
many | TRBJ1-2 | TRBV20-1 | CSARSTSGTVYGYTF
- | TRBJ2-5 | TRBV13 | CASSLPASGTKETQYF
- | TRBJ1-5 | TRBV7-8 | CASSLNPDSGNQPQHF
many | TRBJ2-5 | TRBV6-1 | CASRVGKETQYF
- | TRBJ2-7 | TRBV5-6 | CASNPTGENEQYF
many | TRBJ2-7 | TRBV12-3/TRBV12-4 | CASKTGSGTYEQYF
many | TRBJ2-7 | TRBV4-1 | CASSRRPLRGTGSSYEQYF
many | TRBJ2-7 | TRBV28 | CASSLGGPPPYEQYF
many | TRBJ2-7 | TRBV5-1 | CASSLGPGGSGEQYF
many | TRBJ2-7 | TRBV4-1 | CASSHTLAQPSYEQYF
many | TRBJ2-7 | TRBV4-1 | CASSPWDNYEQYF
many | TRBJ2-2 | TRBV28 | CASRWTETGELFF
- | TRBJ2-7 | TRBV20-1 | CSAPGVSSGSVGQYF
few | TRBJ2-5 | TRBV6-5 | CASSYRRDSETQYF
- | TRBJ2-4 | TRBV30 | CAWSEGQGSSQYF
many | TRBJ2-5 | TRBV2 | CASKWDRAQETQYF
- | TRBJ1-1 | TRBV10-3 | CATGGVMNTEAFF